This T cell receptor (beta chain) was documented in a study of T cell responses to AZD1222 COVID-19 vaccine. This CDR3 is built from 14 residues. CDR1 and CDR2 from the germline V gene are SNHLY and FYNNEI. Deletions cut 10 bases from V and 2 bases from J, with 17 bases between. The table came from immunoSEQ multiplex PCR; TCRdb's copy has only in-frame clones and leaves some out. The sample carries fewer than 150,000 clones, around 93% recorded once. This receptor was obtained from an adult in good health. This chain links TRBV2 with TRBJ1-2, with D hard to call. The material was peripheral blood, obtained on day 0 of AZD1222 vaccination. The DNA for the CDR3 is TGTGCCAACCAAGGGAGAGGGAGGAACTATGGCTACACCTTC. Translated: CANQGRGRNYGYTF.